Listed here is a single T cell receptor beta chain. Its antigen remains unidentified. Within one base of it there is no much larger clone, and no base qualities were kept. CDR1 and CDR2 are drawn from the germline V gene (reference sequence): MNHEY, SMNVEV. V is cut back by 1 base and J by 5 bases, with 4 bases in the junction unmatched. The CDR3 numbers 14 residues from cysteine through phenylalanine. Kept here is only the CDR3 DNA, which spans 42 bases and is read in frame from base 1. Stable Graves' hyperthyroidism was defined as the absence of progression to ophthalmopathy over 18 months of follow-up. The hyperthyroidism patients were between 18 and 65 years old and newly diagnosed, with a disease duration of less than 2 months. Patients with uncontrolled infections, other autoimmune diseases, pregnancy or lactation were excluded. Diagnoses were based on clinical symptoms, serum thyroxine and TRAb, thyroid ultrasound and orbital computed tomography. PBMCs were separated from over 9 ml of fresh peripheral blood using Ficoll-Paque density gradient centrifugation. Total RNA was extracted using Trizol reagent, and RNA quality was assessed on an Agilent 2100 Bioanalyzer.

The data derive from a study of T cells in Graves' hyperthyroidism and ophthalmopathy (dated by TCRdb to the late 2010s). A note on the overall study: Peripheral blood samples were taken at initial diagnosis, before any treatment was given. Following sampling, methimazole starting at 30 mg daily was given to hyperthyroidism patients, and high-dose intravenous methylprednisolone was given to ophthalmopathy patients. For training and testing, the 100 patients in the discovery cohort were randomly divided in a 7:3 ratio. Prospective prediction of ophthalmopathy was tested in an independent validation cohort of 18 to 20 hyperthyroidism patients and 17 patients who later progressed to ophthalmopathy. A discovery cohort of about a hundred patients, 43 with Graves' ophthalmopathy and 55 to 60 with stable Graves' hyperthyroidism, was used to find distinguishing TCR V-J signatures. Thyroid tissue and blood T-cell repertoires from several Graves' hyperthyroidism patients were also compared in the study. According to the paper, TCR Vbeta CDR3 sequencing was carried out on 135 peripheral blood samples, which came from fewer than 50 ophthalmopathy, around 74 hyperthyroidism and 17 progressor patients.

Amplification of TCR beta CDR3 regions was carried out from RNA transcripts. For the first round of RT-PCR on the TCR CDR3, the HTBI primer set was used together with the Qiagen OneStep RT-PCR kit. Libraries were constructed in a second round of multiplex PCR, after which size selection and purification were performed. Libraries were sequenced paired-end with 100 bp reads on an Illumina HiSeq2000. On the study's bioinformatics: Raw data were processed with SOAPnuke, discarding reads with adapters, uncalled bases, mean Phred below 15, or no exact constant-primer or identifier match. COPE v1.2.5 was used to merge high-quality paired reads, and clonotypes were defined as unique nucleotide sequences. MiTCR v1.1 was used to align clonotypes to the IMGT TRBV, TRBD and TRBJ reference segments. Only V-J combinations with frequency above 0.0001, covering 98% to 99.2% of repertoires, were analysed. A TCS score was defined as the ratio between F50 (clonal expansion) and ExV (chaos), using BLOSUM62-based TCRdist between CDR3 peptides within each V-J. Welch's t-statistics and random forest reduced roughly 500 V-J features to roughly 13, which were used in a naive Bayes classifier (R e1071). Using fastp trimming at Q25 and MiXCR clonotype assembly, TCRdb reanalyzed the public sequencing data and kept in-frame beta chains. Rows with a matching CDR3 protein are joined into one entry that keeps the most common DNA and genes. The V and J calls were not made by the authors but by TCRdb's processing. For this sample the table gives over 450,000 distinct CDR3 sequences, of which around an eighth were detected only once. The ten largest account for over 15% of the sample.

Summary of the overall study and its limitations: Most expanded thyroid clonotypes (frequency above 0.001) were also detected in blood, suggesting blood repertoires may reflect thyroid immune responses. A model built on a 13 V-J signature distinguished ophthalmopathy from stable hyperthyroidism, reaching 85% to 90% sensitivity and approximately 81% specificity in cross-validation and 80%/75% in testing. No statistical method was used to fix the sample size in advance, and group allocation was not hidden from the investigators. During validation, the model predicted progression to ophthalmopathy a median of approximately 6.5 months ahead of onset, with approximately 70% sensitivity and 72.22% specificity.

Sequencing input: blood. The V gene is TRBV27 and the J gene is TRBJ1-1; TRBD1 matches 7 bases in the middle. The sequence was collected from a woman aged 18-29 years with Graves' hyperthyroidism. The DNA reads TGTGCCAGCAGTTTATGGTCAGGGGGGACTGAAGCTTTCTTT. It is translated as CASSLWSGGTEAFF.